The clone carrying this TCR beta chain was seen at least ten times. These data originate in a study of early T cells in non-severe SARS-CoV-2 infection. Researchers attached unique molecular identifiers to individual cDNA molecules. TCRdb independently ran MiXCR on the 5' RACE reads; one entry per CDR3 protein. The profile shows approximately 34,000 distinct CDR3 sequences, approximately 7.9% of them singletons. The source was whole blood, collected at baseline. This clonotype was sampled from an adult who was a healthcare worker with PCR-confirmed SARS-CoV-2 infection or an uninfected control (not recorded which).

CDR3 nucleotides: TGTGCCAGCAGTGAATCCGGTTGGAACTATGGCTACACCTTC. Translation: CASSESGWNYGYTF. V gene TRBV25-1 combines with J gene TRBJ1-2; D gene unclear. CDR1 is MGHDK and CDR2 is SYGVNS in the germline V gene. V dropped 1 base and J dropped 2 bases, with 8 bases sitting between them. The CDR3 length is 14 residues.